This T cell receptor (beta chain) is drawn from a study of blood T cell repertoires in COVID-19 (dated by TCRdb to 2019 to 2021). Looking at the study overall: Samples covering the acute and convalescent phases of COVID-19 were provided by collaborators in the United States, Italy and Spain. The prospective study material was composed of cDNA or gDNA derived from T cells, B-cell-depleted T cells, or PBMCs. The samples were drawn from the first 160 participants of the ongoing ImmuneRACE study and from some 1,300 subjects provided by 6 global collaborators. Sample metadata almost always included a de-identified subject ID, COVID-19 status, age in years and sex. A freely available public database, intended as a resource for researchers studying the immune response to SARS-CoV-2, is where the repertoires were released. HLA class I and class II types, where available, came from metadata supplied by the sample provider rather than from assay-based typing. Deeply sampled blood TCRbeta repertoires from subjects exposed to, actively infected with, or recovered from COVID-19 were included in the dataset. The paper as a whole reports these results and caveats: The amount of clinical and demographic metadata varied by source and participant and was provided uncurated.

This clone appeared a few times. The antigen this receptor binds is unknown. Within one base of it there is no much larger clone, and no base qualities were kept. Each collaborating institution followed its own protocols to collect whole blood in K2EDTA tubes. For TCRbeta analysis, collaborator samples were shipped as frozen whole blood, as isolated PBMCs, or as DNA extracted from either sample type. Trimming accounts for 3 bases at V and 7 bases at J, while the number of junction bases matched to no gene is 4. The germline V gene yields MGHDK for CDR1 and SYGVNS for CDR2. Including the terminal cysteine and phenylalanine, the CDR3 comprises 14 residues. Solely the CDR3 DNA is kept, with 42 bases framed from the first base. The immunoSEQ Assay, a bias-controlled multiplex PCR, was used to amplify TCRbeta CDR3 regions from genomic DNA. The original pipeline was this. Within the assay, amplification of reference gene primers was used to estimate how many nucleated cells each sample contained. Sequence reads were collapsed and filtered to measure the absolute abundance of every unique TCRbeta CDR3 rearrangement. For each sample, productive Simpson clonality was calculated as the square root of Simpson's diversity index over productive rearrangements. As stored in TCRdb, this immuneACCESS dataset retains in-frame rearrangements with V and J assigned. A fraction of the clones does not appear; measured against another copy, unresolved V genes explain less than half of the discrepancy, and the remainder lacks a known reason. The V and J calls and clone size come from that table; D and trimming were worked out from the DNA. For this sample there are fewer than 350,000 clones; roughly 90% appear just once. About 8.5% of the sample comes from the top ten.

The TCR originated in a man between 18 and 29 years old with active or convalescent COVID-19. The V gene is TRBV25-1 and the J gene is TRBJ2-3, and 10 bases in between align with TRBD2. Material for sequencing was peripheral blood. The CDR3 region reads CASSDSGGLYTQYF. The bases are TGTGCCAGCAGTGATAGCGGGGGGTTGTATACGCAGTATTTT.